What follows are 26 T cell receptor beta chains derived from one specimen sequenced in a study of cytomegalovirus exposure and HLA in healthy donors. The PCR was carried out with 60 Vbeta primers and 13 Jbeta primers. TCRdb keeps only in-frame clones here, not all; method: immunoSEQ multiplex PCR. The sample includes approximately 140,000 clones, 70% to 85% of them seen just once. Source material: PBMCs. The source of these receptors is a boy aged 10-17 years in good health and CMV-seronegative.

V is TRBV18 and J is TRBJ2-1; 10 nucleotides align to TRBD2. J was trimmed by 7 bases and V by 3 bases; bases with no gene match: 6. This CDR3 has 15 residues. CDR1 is KGHSH and CDR2 is LQKENI in the germline V gene. The CDR3 protein is CASSPASGRRNEQFF. DNA for the CDR3: TGTGCCAGCTCACCCGCTAGCGGGAGAAGGAATGAGCAGTTCTTC.

This clone was seen once. For the CDR3, the DNA is TGTGCCAGCAGTGCCGGGACTAGCGGTCCCACAGATACGCAGTATTTT. Protein: CASSAGTSGPTDTQYF. The V and J genes are TRBV6-4 and TRBJ2-3; 11 bases are shared with TRBD2. Germline values: CDR1 MRHNA, CDR2 SNTAGT. The CDR3 consists of 16 residues. V lost 4 bases and J lost 2; bases outside the gene matches: 5.

This CDR3 reads CASSLSGYEQYF. Written as DNA, the CDR3 is TGTGCCAGCAGCTTATCGGGCTACGAGCAGTACTTC. The J gene is TRBJ2-7, the V gene TRBV7-6; D is unresolved. Between the trimmed V and J ends, which lost 2 bases and 3 bases, there was a span of 5 bases. Germline lookup yields CDR1 SGHVS and CDR2 FNYEAQ. The CDR3 has 12 amino acids.

The CDR3 here is CASSDRLLYGYTF. The CDR3 nucleotides read TGTGCCAGCAGTGACAGACTTCTCTATGGCTACACCTTC. The rearrangement links TRBV25-1 to TRBJ1-2, with unresolved D. This CDR3 has 13 residues. Germline CDR1 reads MGHDK; CDR2 reads SYGVNS. V was cut by 3 bases and J by 4 bases, with 9 bases left in between.

This rearrangement joins TRBV11-3 to TRBJ1-1; 7 nucleotides line up with TRBD1. Trimming at V came to 8 bases and at J to 2 bases, leaving 5 bases not matched to a gene. The V gene's germline CDR1 is SGHNT and CDR2 YENEEA. There are 13 residues in the CDR3. CDR3 protein: CASSRQGNTEAFF. The CDR3 coding sequence is TGTGCCAGCTCCCGACAGGGAAACACTGAAGCTTTCTTT.

This chain joins TRBV27 and TRBJ2-7, with 9 bases identical to TRBD1. The CDR3 loop spans 14 amino acids. V shed 3 bases, J shed 5 bases, and the junction held 5 bases outside the gene matches. Germline V gene lookup returns CDR1 MNHEY and CDR2 SMNVEV (reference sequence). CDR3 nucleotide sequence: TGTGCCAGCAGTTTGTGGACAGGGGACCACGAGCAGTACTTC. This encodes CASSLWTGDHEQYF.

V is TRBV9 and J is TRBJ2-6; D may be TRBD1 (6 bases). Trimming shortened V by 4 bases and J by 0 bases, and 17 bases separated the two germline ends. CDR3 length: 18 amino acids. Germline V lookup: CDR1 SGDLS, CDR2 YYNGEE. The CDR3 is CASSNPGTRYSGANVLTF. Here the CDR3 DNA reads TGTGCCAGCAGCAATCCCGGGACACGTTACTCTGGGGCCAACGTCCTGACTTTC.

This clone turned up a few times. The genes are TRBV4-1 and TRBJ1-5, with 8 bases lining up with TRBD1. Looked up from germline, CDR1 is MGHRA and CDR2 is YSYEKL. Trimming cost V 4 bases and J 6 bases; bases outside gene matches: 8. The CDR3 contains 15 residues. The CDR3 coding sequence is TGCGCCAGCAGCCGGCTAGAGACAGGGGCTCAGCCCCAGCATTTT. Amino acid sequence: CASSRLETGAQPQHF.

J is TRBJ2-3 and V is TRBV6-1, with a possible D match to TRBD1 (6 bases). There are 12 residues in the CDR3. The V gene's germline CDR1 is MNHNS and CDR2 SASEGT. Between the trimmed V and J ends, which lost 7 bases and 7 bases, there was a span of 12 bases. This CDR3 is CASNPDRNTQYF. DNA of the CDR3: TGTGCCAGCAATCCGGACAGAAATACGCAGTATTTT.

V usage is TRBV19 and J usage is TRBJ1-1; 8 positions agree with TRBD1. The CDR3 is 16 amino acids. V lost 2 bases and J lost 5; bases outside the gene matches: 10. From germline, CDR1 is LNHDA and CDR2 SQIVND (reference sequence). The CDR3 bases are TGTGCCAGTAGTATATGGATGACAGGGGAGGGAACTGAAGCTTTCTTT. It yields the protein CASSIWMTGEGTEAFF.

This CDR3 reads CASSLVAGEYEQYF. DNA of the CDR3: TGTGCCAGCAGTTTGGTAGCGGGAGAGTACGAGCAGTACTTC. The chain uses TRBV27 and TRBJ2-7, with 9 bases aligning to TRBD2. The CDR3 contains 14 residues. The junction had 4 bases not matched to a gene; V was cut back by 3 bases and J by 4 bases. Germline V gene data show CDR1 as MNHEY and CDR2 as SMNVEV (reference sequence).

This clone occurred a few times. The V and J genes are TRBV9 and TRBJ2-1, with a tentative D call TRBD2 (6 bases). The CDR3 totals 15 residues. Germline assignment: CDR1 SGDLS and CDR2 YYNGEE. Trimming shortened V by 0 bases and J by 4 bases, and 11 bases separated the two germline ends. CDR3 nucleotides: TGTGCCAGCAGCGTAGGGGTAGGGAGGTACAATGAGCAGTTCTTC. This codes for CASSVGVGRYNEQFF.

The chain has TRBV19 and TRBJ1-3, with D tentatively TRBD1 (6 bases). V lost 4 bases and J lost 0, with 10 bases in between. CDR1 is LNHDA, CDR2 SQIVND, per germline (reference sequence). The CDR3 length is 15 residues. CDR3 in DNA: TGTGCCAGTAGTAGACCAGGGGTCTCTGGAAACACCATATATTTT. Protein: CASSRPGVSGNTIYF. The full variable domain, completed using reference TRBV19 and TRBJ1-3, is DGGITQSPKYLFRKEGQNVTLSCEQNLNHDAMYWYRQDPGQGLRLIYYSQIVNDFQKGDIAEGYSVSREKKESFPLTVTSAQKNPTAFYLCASSRPGVSGNTIYFGEGSWLTVV.

V usage is TRBV5-1 and J usage is TRBJ1-1; D not certain. Germline V gives CDR1 SGHRS, CDR2 YFSETQ. This CDR3 is built from 15 residues. Trimming took off 4 bases at V and 10 bases at J, with 23 bases between the two ends. Here the CDR3 DNA reads TGCGCCAGCAGCCTAAACTCGAGGGAAGTTTTTGGAGCTTTCTTT. Amino acids: CASSLNSREVFGAFF. The variable domain in full, completed from reference TRBV5-1 and TRBJ1-1, reads KAGVTQTPRYLIKTRGQQVTLSCSPISGHRSVSWYQQTPGQGLQFLFEYFSETQRNKGNFPGRFSGRQFSNSRSEMNVSTLELGDSALYLCASSLNSREVFGAFFGQGTRLTVV.

This chain links TRBV18 with TRBJ2-7, with TRBD2 matching over 7 bases. Unmatched junction bases numbered 8, after V lost 4 bases and J lost 5 bases. Germline CDR1 is KGHSH and CDR2 is LQKENI. The CDR3 runs 14 residues. The CDR3 sequence: CASSLQRGGNEQYF. DNA for the CDR3: TGTGCCAGCTCACTACAGCGGGGTGGAAACGAGCAGTACTTC. Variable domain in full (rest from reference TRBV18 and TRBJ2-7): NAGVMQNPRHLVRRRGQEARLRCSPMKGHSHVYWYRQLPEEGLKFMVYLQKENIIDESGMPKERFSAEFPKEGPSILRIQQVVRGDSAAYFCASSLQRGGNEQYFGPGTRLTVT.

The V call is TRBV11-2, the J call TRBJ1-1, with D unclear. The germline V and J ends were trimmed by 1 base and 5 bases, with 8 bases remaining between them. The CDR3 sequence is 13 residues long. Per the germline V gene, CDR1 is SGHAT and CDR2 is FQNNGV. The CDR3 nucleotides read TGTGCCAGCAGCTTAGTTCGGAGGACTGAAGCTTTCTTT. Translating gives CASSLVRRTEAFF.

The J gene is TRBJ2-6, the V gene TRBV13; the D is unclear. V gave up 3 bases and J gave up 0 bases, with 3 bases separating them. The CDR3 is 14 amino acids. Germline V CDR1 and CDR2: PRHDT, FYEKMQ (reference sequence). CDR3 DNA: TGTGCCAGCAGCTTTTACTCTGGGGCCAACGTCCTGACTTTC. Translation: CASSFYSGANVLTF.

J is TRBJ2-1 and V is TRBV29-1, with 9 bases lining up with TRBD2. Germline-derived CDR1 and CDR2 are SQVTM and ANQGSEA. The V gene end was trimmed by 8 bases and the J gene end by 7 bases; junction bases not matched to a gene: 6. The length of the CDR3 is 12 residues. CDR3 nucleotides: TGCAGCTTAGCGGGAGCTGAGAATGAGCAGTTCTTC. As protein: CSLAGAENEQFF.

The chain has TRBV9 and TRBJ2-3, with 7 bases lining up with TRBD1. Germline values: CDR1 SGDLS, CDR2 YYNGEE. The junction had 4 bases not matched to a gene; V was cut back by 0 bases and J by 0 bases. CDR3 length equals 16 residues. In DNA form, the CDR3 reads TGTGCCAGCAGCGTAGCCACAGGGGACAGCACAGATACGCAGTATTTT. Its translation: CASSVATGDSTDTQYF.

This chain connects TRBV9 to TRBJ1-2; 8 positions match TRBD1. V shed 0 bases and J 5 bases; nucleotides not matched to a gene: 9. This CDR3 contains 16 residues. CDR1 is SGDLS, CDR2 YYNGEE, per germline. CDR3 amino acids: CASSVEPQGAKYGYTF. CDR3 sequence (DNA): TGTGCCAGCAGCGTAGAACCCCAGGGGGCGAAGTATGGCTACACCTTC. The full variable domain, in which reference TRBV9 and TRBJ1-2 provide the parts outside the CDR3, is DSGVTQTPKHLITATGQRVTLRCSPRSGDLSVYWYQQSLDQGLQFLIQYYNGEERAKGNILERFSAQQFPDLHSELNLSSLELGDSALYFCASSVEPQGAKYGYTFGSGTRLTVV.

The chain carries TRBV6-5 and TRBJ2-1, with 7 nucleotides matching TRBD1. CDR3 length: 15 residues. V was pared by 2 bases and J by 6 bases, with 7 bases of the junction left unmatched. CDR1 is MNHEY and CDR2 is SVGAGI in the germline V gene. The CDR3 coding sequence is TGTGCCAGCAGTTACATGACAGGGTTCCCCAATGAGCAGTTCTTC. This encodes CASSYMTGFPNEQFF.

This clone was detected only a few times. The genes are TRBV4-3 and TRBJ2-7, with TRBD2 identical over 9 bases. The length of the CDR3 is 16 residues. The V gene's germline CDR1 is LGHNA and CDR2 YSLEER. The trim removed 0 bases at V and 2 bases at J, leaving 5 bases unmatched. CDR3 in DNA: TGCGCCAGCAGCCAAGACTCTAGCGGGATGGCCTACGAGCAGTACTTC. Its protein product is CASSQDSSGMAYEQYF.

The V gene is TRBV6-4, the J gene TRBJ1-1; 7 nucleotides align to TRBD1. The junction had 3 bases not matched to a gene; V was cut back by 5 bases and J by 3 bases. The CDR3 runs 13 residues. The V gene's germline CDR1 is MRHNA and CDR2 SNTAGT. CDR3 nucleotides: TGTGCCAGCAGTTTCGGGACAGACACTGAAGCTTTCTTT. As protein: CASSFGTDTEAFF.

The CDR3 is CASSREGGGQPQHF. The CDR3 DNA reads as TGTGCCAGCAGCCGGGAGGGGGGAGGCCAGCCCCAGCATTTT. This rearrangement joins TRBV5-8 to TRBJ1-5; D is possibly TRBD1 (6 bases). The CDR3 consists of 14 residues. Germline CDR1 reads SGHTS; CDR2 reads YDEGEE. V gave up 4 bases and J gave up 7 bases, with 15 bases separating them.

This chain uses TRBV29-1 with TRBJ1-3; D may be TRBD1 (5 bases). V was cut by 6 bases and J by 2 bases, with 11 bases left in between. CDR1 and CDR2 from the germline V gene are SQVTM and ANQGSEA. The CDR3 runs 13 residues. CDR3 region: CSVGGDPGNTIYF. Here the CDR3 DNA reads TGCAGCGTGGGGGGAGATCCTGGAAACACCATATATTTT.

This rearrangement joins TRBV2 to TRBJ2-7; no firm D call. The V and J ends lost 1 base and 3 bases respectively, with 7 bases between them. The V gene's germline CDR1 is SNHLY and CDR2 FYNNEI. CDR3 length: 13 amino acids. In nucleotides, the CDR3 is TGTGCCAGCAGTGAAGACAGCTACTACGAGCAGTACTTC. This encodes CASSEDSYYEQYF.